These T cell receptor beta chains were read from a single sample in a study of blood T cell repertoires in COVID-19. Here immunoSEQ multiplex PCR was the method, and the copy in TCRdb shows in-frame clones only, minus some. The table has roughly 70,000 clones, 80% seen once. The source material was peripheral blood. Source of these receptors: a human donor in a cohort sampled during active COVID-19. Both conserved end residues are part of each CDR3. Fields, in order: V gene, J gene, CDR3 protein.

v_gene: TRBV6-5; j_gene: TRBJ1-1; CDR3aa: CASSYAPGVTEAFF
v_gene: TRBV28; j_gene: TRBJ1-5; CDR3aa: CASSTAGVSNQPQHF
v_gene: TRBV4-3; j_gene: TRBJ1-2; CDR3aa: CASSQTGGAPFYGYTF
v_gene: TRBV9; j_gene: TRBJ1-1; CDR3aa: CASSGQGRNTEAFF
v_gene: TRBV19; j_gene: TRBJ2-7; CDR3aa: CASSRGTSVSSYEQYF
v_gene: TRBV7-9; j_gene: TRBJ1-1; CDR3aa: CASSSGTPGTEAFF
v_gene: TRBV19; j_gene: TRBJ1-1; CDR3aa: CASSIWDRGLTDMNTEAFF
v_gene: TRBV29-1; j_gene: TRBJ1-1; CDR3aa: CSVTSGGNTEAFF
v_gene: TRBV7-2; j_gene: TRBJ2-6; CDR3aa: CASSLGTGGSGANVLTF
v_gene: TRBV13; j_gene: TRBJ2-7; CDR3aa: CASSLKGREHEQYF
v_gene: TRBV13; j_gene: TRBJ2-3; CDR3aa: CASSSASGRPTSTDTQYF
v_gene: TRBV24-1; j_gene: TRBJ1-2; CDR3aa: CATSESLGRGHEGYTF
v_gene: TRBV3-1/TRBV3-2; j_gene: TRBJ2-7; CDR3aa: CASSQDRSSYEQYF
v_gene: TRBV2; j_gene: TRBJ1-5; CDR3aa: CASSRGGNQPQHF
v_gene: TRBV4-1; j_gene: TRBJ2-1; CDR3aa: CASSQAGGEQFF
v_gene: TRBV5-1; j_gene: TRBJ1-1; CDR3aa: CASSLVQGIGTEAFF
v_gene: TRBV5-1; j_gene: TRBJ2-7; CDR3aa: CASSSDRGALNEQYF
v_gene: TRBV27; j_gene: TRBJ2-7; CDR3aa: CASSLLTGGPYEQYF
v_gene: TRBV18; j_gene: TRBJ1-1; CDR3aa: CASSPPFVGTEAFF
v_gene: TRBV3-1/TRBV3-2; j_gene: TRBJ2-5; CDR3aa: CASSQDRGGTETQYF
v_gene: TRBV7-9; j_gene: TRBJ2-3; CDR3aa: CASSPPGHPTDTQYF
v_gene: TRBV28; j_gene: TRBJ1-5; CDR3aa: CASSSGRTGSNQPQHF
v_gene: TRBV2; j_gene: TRBJ2-7; CDR3aa: CASSEGSAVDEQYF
v_gene: TRBV30; j_gene: TRBJ1-4; CDR3aa: CACNGQGGEKLFF
v_gene: TRBV7-2; j_gene: TRBJ2-1; CDR3aa: CASSQGGPRPPFF
v_gene: TRBV7-9; j_gene: TRBJ1-1; CDR3aa: CASSLGGGARTEAFF
v_gene: TRBV3-1/TRBV3-2; j_gene: TRBJ1-1; CDR3aa: CASSRGQSTEAFF
v_gene: TRBV18; j_gene: TRBJ1-1; CDR3aa: CASSPGGLNTEAFF
v_gene: TRBV30; j_gene: TRBJ2-7; CDR3aa: CAWADRFAEQYF
v_gene: TRBV7-2; j_gene: TRBJ2-3; CDR3aa: CASSLALTSTDTQYF
v_gene: TRBV24-1; j_gene: TRBJ2-5; CDR3aa: CATSDFPGTGQETQYF
v_gene: TRBV3-1/TRBV3-2; j_gene: TRBJ2-2; CDR3aa: CASTRGGGGTGELFF
v_gene: TRBV11-1; j_gene: TRBJ2-7; CDR3aa: CASSEGNYEQYF
v_gene: TRBV6-2/TRBV6-3; j_gene: TRBJ2-1; CDR3aa: CASSPTRRREQFF
v_gene: TRBV7-9; j_gene: TRBJ2-3; CDR3aa: CASSRTSGSTDTQYF
v_gene: TRBV7-3; j_gene: TRBJ1-1; CDR3aa: CASSQNMNTEAFF
v_gene: TRBV7-2; j_gene: TRBJ2-7; CDR3aa: CASSLTAAYEQYF
v_gene: TRBV7-9; j_gene: TRBJ1-2; CDR3aa: CASSSSGGGYTF
v_gene: TRBV6-5; j_gene: TRBJ1-5; CDR3aa: CASSYDNNQPQHF
v_gene: TRBV24-1; j_gene: TRBJ1-5; CDR3aa: CATSGGGGYSNQPQHF
v_gene: TRBV28; j_gene: TRBJ2-7; CDR3aa: CASCPGQGDTYEQYF
v_gene: TRBV28; j_gene: TRBJ2-7; CDR3aa: CASSLISGPGYEQYF
v_gene: TRBV6-2/TRBV6-3; j_gene: TRBJ2-1; CDR3aa: CASSWGQGIDEQFF
v_gene: TRBV28; j_gene: TRBJ1-2; CDR3aa: CATDRVSKVYGYTF
v_gene: TRBV29-1; j_gene: TRBJ2-1; CDR3aa: CSVEASRGREQFF
v_gene: TRBV7-2; j_gene: TRBJ2-3; CDR3aa: CASSFAGGTDTQYF
v_gene: TRBV29-1; j_gene: TRBJ1-1; CDR3aa: CSVGYGSTNTEAFF
v_gene: TRBV7-9; j_gene: TRBJ1-4; CDR3aa: CASTTRGRTNEKLFF
v_gene: TRBV27; j_gene: TRBJ2-5; CDR3aa: CASWPPGQGPETQYF
v_gene: TRBV28; j_gene: TRBJ2-7; CDR3aa: CASSSRSYEQYF
v_gene: TRBV7-2; j_gene: TRBJ2-7; CDR3aa: CASSSRVGTSGYSYEQYF
v_gene: TRBV2; j_gene: TRBJ1-3; CDR3aa: CASRREDTIYF
v_gene: TRBV6-5; j_gene: TRBJ2-2; CDR3aa: CASSYSGGGAGELFF
v_gene: TRBV7-2; j_gene: TRBJ2-1; CDR3aa: CASSLEQGSGLRGNEQFF
v_gene: TRBV5-1; j_gene: TRBJ1-1; CDR3aa: CASSLAASVEAFF
v_gene: TRBV19; j_gene: TRBJ2-7; CDR3aa: CASTKKGTAEYEQYF
v_gene: TRBV4-3; j_gene: TRBJ2-2; CDR3aa: CASSQVSGAGGTGELFF